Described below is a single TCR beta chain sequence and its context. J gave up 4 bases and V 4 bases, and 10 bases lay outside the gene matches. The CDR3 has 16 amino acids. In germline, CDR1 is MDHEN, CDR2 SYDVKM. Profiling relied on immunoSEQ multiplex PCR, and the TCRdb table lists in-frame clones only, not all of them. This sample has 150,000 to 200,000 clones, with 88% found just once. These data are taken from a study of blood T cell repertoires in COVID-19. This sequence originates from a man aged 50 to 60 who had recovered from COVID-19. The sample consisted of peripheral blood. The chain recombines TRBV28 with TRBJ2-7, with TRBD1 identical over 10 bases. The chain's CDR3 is CASSSPWDRGKYEQYF. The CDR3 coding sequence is TGTGCCAGCAGTTCCCCCTGGGACAGGGGTAAGTACGAGCAGTACTTC.